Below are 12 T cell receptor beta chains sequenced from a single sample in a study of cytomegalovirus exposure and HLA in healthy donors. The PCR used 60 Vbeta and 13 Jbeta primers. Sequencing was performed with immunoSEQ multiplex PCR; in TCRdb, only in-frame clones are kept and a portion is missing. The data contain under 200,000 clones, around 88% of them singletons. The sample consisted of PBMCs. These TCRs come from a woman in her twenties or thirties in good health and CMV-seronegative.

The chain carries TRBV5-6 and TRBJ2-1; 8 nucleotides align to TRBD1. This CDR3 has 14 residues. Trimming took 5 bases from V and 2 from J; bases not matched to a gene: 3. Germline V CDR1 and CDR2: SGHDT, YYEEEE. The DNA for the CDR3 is TGTGCCAGCAGGGACAGGGCACCCTACAATGAGCAGTTCTTC. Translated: CASRDRAPYNEQFF.

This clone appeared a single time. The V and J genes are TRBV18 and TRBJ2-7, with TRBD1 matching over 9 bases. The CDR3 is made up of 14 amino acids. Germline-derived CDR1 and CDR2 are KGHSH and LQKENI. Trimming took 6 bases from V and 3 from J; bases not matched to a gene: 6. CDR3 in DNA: TGTGCCAGCTCGCCTGGGACAGGGAACTACGAGCAGTACTTC. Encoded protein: CASSPGTGNYEQYF.

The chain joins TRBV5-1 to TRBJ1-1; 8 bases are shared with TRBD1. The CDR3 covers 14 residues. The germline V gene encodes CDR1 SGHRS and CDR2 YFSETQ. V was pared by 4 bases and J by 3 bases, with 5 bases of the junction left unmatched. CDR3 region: CASSAGQGDTEAFF. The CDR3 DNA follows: TGCGCCAGCAGCGCCGGACAGGGAGACACTGAAGCTTTCTTT.

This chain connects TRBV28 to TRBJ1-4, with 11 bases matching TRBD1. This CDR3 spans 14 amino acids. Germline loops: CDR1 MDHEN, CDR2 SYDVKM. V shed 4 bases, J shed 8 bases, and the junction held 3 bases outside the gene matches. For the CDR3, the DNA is TGTGCCAGCAGTTCCGGGACAGGGGGGGAAAAACTGTTTTTT. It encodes CASSSGTGGEKLFF.

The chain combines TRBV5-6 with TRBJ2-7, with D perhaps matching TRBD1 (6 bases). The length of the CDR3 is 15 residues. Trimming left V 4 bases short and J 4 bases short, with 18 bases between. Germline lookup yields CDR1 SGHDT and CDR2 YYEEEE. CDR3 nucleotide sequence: TGTGCCAGCAGCCCAGCCGGGACAAAAAGTTACGAGCAGTACTTC. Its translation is CASSPAGTKSYEQYF.

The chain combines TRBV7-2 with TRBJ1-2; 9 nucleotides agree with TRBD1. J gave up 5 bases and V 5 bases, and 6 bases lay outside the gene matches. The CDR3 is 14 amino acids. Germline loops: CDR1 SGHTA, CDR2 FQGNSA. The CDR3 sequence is CASSHPGQGYGYTF. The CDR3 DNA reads TGTGCCAGCAGCCACCCGGGACAGGGTTATGGCTACACCTTC.

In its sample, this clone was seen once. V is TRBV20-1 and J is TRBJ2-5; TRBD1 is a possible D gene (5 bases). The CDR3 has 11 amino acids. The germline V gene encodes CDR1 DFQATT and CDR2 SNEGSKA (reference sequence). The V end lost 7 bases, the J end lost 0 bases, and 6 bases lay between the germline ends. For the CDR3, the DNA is TGCAGTGGACAGCACCAAGAGACCCAGTACTTC. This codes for CSGQHQETQYF.

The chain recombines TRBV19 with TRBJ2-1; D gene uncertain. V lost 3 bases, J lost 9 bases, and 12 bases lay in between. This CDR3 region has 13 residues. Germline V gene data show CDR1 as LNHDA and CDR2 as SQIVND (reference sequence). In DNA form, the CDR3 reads TGTGCCAGTAGTATGTCTGCCCGCGGTGAGCAGTTCTTC. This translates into CASSMSARGEQFF.

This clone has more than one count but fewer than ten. CDR3 in amino acids: CASSTLRQHSGANVLTF. The CDR3 region has the DNA TGTGCCAGTAGTACCCTGAGACAGCACTCTGGGGCCAACGTCCTGACTTTC. The rearrangement joins TRBV19 to TRBJ2-6; D perhaps matches TRBD1 (5 bases). Per germline, CDR1 LNHDA and CDR2 SQIVND (reference sequence). Trimming shortened V by 4 bases and J by 0 bases, and 13 bases separated the two germline ends. The CDR3 totals 17 residues.

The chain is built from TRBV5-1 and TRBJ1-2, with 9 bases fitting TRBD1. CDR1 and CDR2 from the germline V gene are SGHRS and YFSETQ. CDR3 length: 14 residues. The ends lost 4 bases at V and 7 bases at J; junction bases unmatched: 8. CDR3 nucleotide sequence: TGCGCCAGCAGCCACGGACAGGGGACGGCTGGCTACACCTTC. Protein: CASSHGQGTAGYTF.

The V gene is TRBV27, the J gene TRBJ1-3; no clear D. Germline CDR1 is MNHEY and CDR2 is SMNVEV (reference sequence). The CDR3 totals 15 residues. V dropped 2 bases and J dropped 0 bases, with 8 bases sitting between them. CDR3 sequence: CASSLTRGSGNTIYF. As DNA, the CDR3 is TGTGCCAGCAGTTTAACACGGGGCTCTGGAAACACCATATATTTT.

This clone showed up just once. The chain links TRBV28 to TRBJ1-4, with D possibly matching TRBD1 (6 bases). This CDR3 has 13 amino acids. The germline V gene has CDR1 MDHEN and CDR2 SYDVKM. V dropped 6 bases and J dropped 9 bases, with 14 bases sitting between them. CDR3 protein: CASRSGQLQKLFF. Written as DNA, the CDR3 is TGTGCCAGCAGAAGCGGACAGTTGCAAAAACTGTTTTTT.